This record looks at one T cell receptor (beta chain) sequence and its context. Antigen specificity is unknown. This CDR3 region has 18 residues. The V gene lost 6 bases and the J gene lost 3 bases, with 27 bases spanning the gap. Germline CDR1 MNHNS, CDR2 SASEGT. This sample is drawn from a study of blood T cells in healthy people across ages. Through a sample-barcoded 5' primer and a J-beta primer mix, a second PCR was run for about 6 to 12 cycles. A single record per CDR3 protein comes from TCRdb applying MiXCR to the 5' RACE reads. Counted here are roughly 800,000 distinct CDR3 sequences, about 62% occurring once; the ten biggest clones make up around 20%. Findings and limits, study-wide: The donors' CMV status was not determined, possibly confounding changes in expanded clonotypes.

The receptor was derived from a man under 40 in good health. The sample taken for sequencing was blood. V usage is TRBV6-1 and J usage is TRBJ2-7; D is unclear. The CDR3, as DNA: TGTGCCAGCAGAGATAGTCAGCGTCTGGTTACGCACATCTACGAGCAGTACTTC. This codes for CASRDSQRLVTHIYEQYF.